This paragraph covers one T cell receptor beta chain sequence. The antigen it binds to is not known. The sample holds no much larger clone one base away, and base qualities are not on file. Other DNA sequences in the sample encode the same CDR3. The donors were healthy, HIV-negative adults with no recently reported acute infections or vaccinations. Every donor was a Caucasian adult living in Nashville, Tennessee, USA. CD4+ T cells were enriched by magnetic negative selection; naive cells were then positively selected on CD45RA, and the negative fraction formed the memory subset. After blood collection by leukapheresis, PBMCs were isolated using Ficoll-Histopaque density gradient centrifugation and then cryopreserved in the vapor phase of liquid nitrogen. Analytical flow cytometry was used to check the purity and quantity of every magnetically sorted T cell population. Genomic DNA was isolated from every sorted fraction and measured by UV absorbance on a Nanodrop 2000c.

Using the deep immunoSEQ assay, multiplex PCR amplified TCR CDR3 regions from genomic DNA. For each cell subset, the extracted genomic DNA was distributed evenly across all wells of several immunoSEQ 96-well plates, and each plate served as one replicate. For sorted subsets, roughly 200 ng of genomic DNA, equivalent to roughly 33,000 T cell genomes, went into each replicate PCR. The purified libraries were quantified using a Qubit 3.0 fluorometer, sized with a Bioanalyzer 2100, and then quantified again using the KAPA Library Quantification kit. Every immunoSEQ 96-well plate was sequenced on a dedicated single-read 150-cycle Illumina NextSeq 550 flow cell. The study's processing was this. Because the immunoSEQ output held only junctional sequences and lacked quality scores, the filtering could not match the filtering applied to full-length reads. Sequences were annotated with PyIR, a Python wrapper for IgBLAST v1.9, and V/J genes and CDR3 were assigned using IMGT germline references. Reads with weak V/J assignments (E-value above 1e-6), missing CDR3, stop codons, out-of-frame junctions, or ambiguous translated residues were removed. V3J clonotypes were defined as sequences sharing the same inferred V gene, J gene, and CDR3 amino acid sequence. To compute the percentage overlap between repertoires, the number of shared unique clonotypes was divided by the size of the smaller repertoire. RTK rarefaction, the Chao1 estimator, and Recon v2.1 estimates of unobserved clonotypes were used to assess repertoire richness. Generation probabilities for all TCRbeta clonotypes obtained by the gDNA method from four donors were computed using OLGA. TCRdb's version of the immuneACCESS table is confined to in-frame rearrangements and falls short of the full clone set. An unresolved V gene accounts for under half of the shortfall where checked; the remainder is of unknown origin. Clone size and the V and J calls come from that table; the DNA yielded D and trimming. This sample gives approximately 2,300,000 clones in total; 85% to 95% of them show up just once. Around 0.38% of the sample comes from the top ten.

V is shortened by 1 base, J by 5 bases, and the region joining them spans 9 bases. The CDR3 numbers 13 residues from cysteine through phenylalanine. Of all the DNA, just the CDR3 is kept, 39 bases in frame from base 1. Reading the germline V gene gives CDR1 SGHRS and CDR2 YFSETQ. The data stem from a study of shared clonotypes between healthy human individuals (dated by TCRdb to the early 2020s). For the wider study: The cohort included three men and two women between 18 and 49 years of age. For each donor, CD4 naive and CD4 memory were each run on three plates, CD8 naive on two plates, and CD8 memory on one plate. Between about 0.9 and 10 billion PBMCs per donor were obtained by leukapheresis. To increase sequencing depth and limit assay-specific biases, TCR repertoire library preparation and sequencing were carried out by different laboratories using diverse techniques. Blood TCR repertoires of a handful of healthy adults were deeply sequenced to estimate repertoire size and the extent of clonotype sharing between individuals.

Study-level results and caveats: Based on pairwise subsampling, the degree of clonotype sharing among donors was expected to be affected by sequencing depth. Sampling was limited to blood, and TCR repertoires in tissue likely differ from TCR repertoires in blood. Because the study included a small number of donors, the genetic and exposure-history diversity represented was limited. Naive subsets generally had larger estimated clonotype richness than memory subsets did. Even with the large sequencing depth, rarefaction of the sorted-subset datasets indicated that sequencing was incomplete. Approximately 4.8% of naive CD4, approximately 3.7% of naive CD8, 2.3% of memory CD4, and approximately 0.39% of memory CD8 clonotypes were shared across several donors. Compared with non-shared clonotypes, the clonotypes found in all four sorted-subset donors had higher generation probabilities.

The specimen was naive CD4+ T cells from PBMCs. According to the study, the label for this sample's cell subset or site signals: CD45RA+ positively selected. This TCR derives from a man in his late teens or twenties in good health. Some clones in this sample may be carry-over from other donors' samples. In this chain, TRBV5-1 is recombined with TRBJ2-5, and possibly TRBD2, on 6 matching bases. For the CDR3, the sequence is CASSLLGGETQYF. The DNA sequence reads TGCGCCAGCAGCTTGCTTGGAGGGGAGACCCAGTACTTC.